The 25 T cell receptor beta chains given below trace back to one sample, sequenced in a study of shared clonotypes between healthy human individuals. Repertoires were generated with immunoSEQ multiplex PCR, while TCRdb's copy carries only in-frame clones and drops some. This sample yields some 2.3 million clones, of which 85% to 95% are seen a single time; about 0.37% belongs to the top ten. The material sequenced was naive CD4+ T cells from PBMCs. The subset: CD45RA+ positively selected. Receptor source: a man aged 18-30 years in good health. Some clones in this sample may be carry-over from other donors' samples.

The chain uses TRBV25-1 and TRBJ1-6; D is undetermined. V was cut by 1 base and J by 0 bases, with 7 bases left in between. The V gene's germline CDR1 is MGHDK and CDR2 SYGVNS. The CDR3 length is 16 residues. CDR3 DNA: TGTGCCAGCAGTGAATCCGGAAGCTCCTATAATTCACCCCTCCACTTT. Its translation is CASSESGSSYNSPLHF.

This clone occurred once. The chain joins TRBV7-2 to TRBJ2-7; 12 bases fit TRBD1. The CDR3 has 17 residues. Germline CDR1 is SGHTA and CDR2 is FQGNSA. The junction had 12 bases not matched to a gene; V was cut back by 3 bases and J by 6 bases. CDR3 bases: TGTGCCAGCAGCTTCCGGGACAGGGGGCTAGGGGTCTCCGAGCAGTACTTC. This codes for CASSFRDRGLGVSEQYF.

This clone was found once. CDR3 residues: CASSNGREGETQYF. For the CDR3, the DNA is TGTGCCAGTAGTAACGGGAGGGAGGGGGAGACCCAGTACTTC. The chain employs TRBV19 and TRBJ2-5, with 8 bases matching TRBD2. Losses at the gene ends were 4 bases for V and 5 bases for J; bases not matched to a gene: 6. The CDR3 is 14 residues long. Germline CDR1 reads LNHDA; CDR2 reads SQIVND (reference sequence).

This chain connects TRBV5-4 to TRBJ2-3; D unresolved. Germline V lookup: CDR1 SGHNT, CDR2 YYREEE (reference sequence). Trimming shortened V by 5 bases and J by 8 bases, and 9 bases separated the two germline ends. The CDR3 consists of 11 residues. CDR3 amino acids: CASSMVGTQYF. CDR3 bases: TGTGCCAGCAGTATGGTCGGTACGCAGTATTTT.

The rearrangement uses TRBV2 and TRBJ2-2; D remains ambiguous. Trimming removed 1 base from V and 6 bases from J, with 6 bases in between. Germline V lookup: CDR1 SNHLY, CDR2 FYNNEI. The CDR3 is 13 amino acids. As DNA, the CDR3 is TGTGCCAGCAGTGAAGGGTTGTCCGGGGAGCTGTTTTTT. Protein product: CASSEGLSGELFF.

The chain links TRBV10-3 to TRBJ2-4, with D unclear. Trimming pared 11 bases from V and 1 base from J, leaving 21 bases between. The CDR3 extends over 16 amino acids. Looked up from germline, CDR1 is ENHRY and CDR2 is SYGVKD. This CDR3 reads CAAKSPGLGAKNIQYF. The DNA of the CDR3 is TGTGCCGCAAAATCCCCCGGTCTTGGGGCCAAAAACATTCAGTACTTC.

The CDR3 loop is CASSQGELAGPYNEQFF. For the CDR3, the DNA is TGCGCCAGCAGCCAAGGTGAGCTAGCGGGACCCTACAATGAGCAGTTCTTC. The chain joins TRBV4-3 to TRBJ2-1; 9 bases fit TRBD2. This CDR3 is built from 17 residues. V shed 1 base and J 2 bases; nucleotides not matched to a gene: 6. The germline gives CDR1 LGHNA, CDR2 YSLEER.

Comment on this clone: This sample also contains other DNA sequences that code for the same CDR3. CDR3 sequence reads: CSVRLDGNQPQHF. CDR3 nucleotides: TGCAGCGTTCGGTTGGACGGCAATCAGCCCCAGCATTTT. This sequence joins TRBV29-1 and TRBJ1-5; D call uncertain. Looked up from germline, CDR1 is SQVTM and CDR2 is ANQGSEA. The CDR3 runs 13 residues. Between the trimmed V and J ends, which lost 5 bases and 2 bases, there was a span of 10 bases.

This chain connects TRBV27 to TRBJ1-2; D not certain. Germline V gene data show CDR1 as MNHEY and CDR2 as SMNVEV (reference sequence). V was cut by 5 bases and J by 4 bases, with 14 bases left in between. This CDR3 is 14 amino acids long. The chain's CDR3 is CASSRPSGTYGYTF. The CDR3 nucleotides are TGTGCCAGCAGTCGTCCGTCGGGAACCTATGGCTACACCTTC.

CDR3 region: CASSSAAGQSFYSNQPQHF. As DNA, the CDR3 is TGTGCCAGCAGCTCGGCGGCGGGACAGTCATTTTATAGCAATCAGCCCCAGCATTTT. V is TRBV11-3 and J is TRBJ1-5; 7 bases are shared with TRBD1. CDR3 length: 19 residues. J was trimmed by 0 bases and V by 4 bases; bases with no gene match: 15. CDR1 is SGHNT, CDR2 YENEEA, per germline.

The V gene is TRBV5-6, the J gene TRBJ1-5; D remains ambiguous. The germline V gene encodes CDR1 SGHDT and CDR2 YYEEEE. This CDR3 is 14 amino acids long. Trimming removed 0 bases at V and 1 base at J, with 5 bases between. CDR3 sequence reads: CASSLVGSNQPQHF. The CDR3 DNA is TGTGCCAGCAGCTTGGTCGGGAGCAATCAGCCCCAGCATTTT.

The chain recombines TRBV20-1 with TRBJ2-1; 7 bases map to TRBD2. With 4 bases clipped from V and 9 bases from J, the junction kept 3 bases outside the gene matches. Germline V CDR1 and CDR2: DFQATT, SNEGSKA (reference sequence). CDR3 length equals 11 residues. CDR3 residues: CSATGGGEQFF. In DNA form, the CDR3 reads TGCAGTGCTACGGGAGGAGGTGAGCAGTTCTTC.

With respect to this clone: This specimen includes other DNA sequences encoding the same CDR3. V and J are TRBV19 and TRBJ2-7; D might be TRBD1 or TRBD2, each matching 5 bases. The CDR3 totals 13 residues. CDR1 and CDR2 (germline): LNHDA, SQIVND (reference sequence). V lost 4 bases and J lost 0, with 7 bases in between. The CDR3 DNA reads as TGTGCCAGTAGTAGGGGACGCTCCTACGAGCAGTACTTC. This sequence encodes CASSRGRSYEQYF.

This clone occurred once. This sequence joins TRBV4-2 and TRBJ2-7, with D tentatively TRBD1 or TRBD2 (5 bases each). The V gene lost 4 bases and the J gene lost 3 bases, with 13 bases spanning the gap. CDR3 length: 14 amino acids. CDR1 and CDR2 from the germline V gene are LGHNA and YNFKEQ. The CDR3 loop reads CASSRDLGVYEQYF. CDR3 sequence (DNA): TGTGCCAGCAGCCGCGATTTGGGGGTCTACGAGCAGTACTTC.

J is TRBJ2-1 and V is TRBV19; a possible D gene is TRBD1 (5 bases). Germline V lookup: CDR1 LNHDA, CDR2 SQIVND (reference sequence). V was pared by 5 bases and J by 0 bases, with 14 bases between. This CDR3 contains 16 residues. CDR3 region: CASSPGWVSSYNEQFF. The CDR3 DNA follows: TGTGCCAGTAGTCCAGGGTGGGTCAGCTCCTACAATGAGCAGTTCTTC.

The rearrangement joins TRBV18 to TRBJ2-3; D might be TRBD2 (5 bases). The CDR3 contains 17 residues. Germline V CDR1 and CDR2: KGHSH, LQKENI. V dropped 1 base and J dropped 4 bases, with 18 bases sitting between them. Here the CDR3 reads CASSPQQGLRHSDTQYF. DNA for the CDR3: TGTGCCAGCTCACCACAGCAAGGACTGCGGCACTCAGATACGCAGTATTTT.

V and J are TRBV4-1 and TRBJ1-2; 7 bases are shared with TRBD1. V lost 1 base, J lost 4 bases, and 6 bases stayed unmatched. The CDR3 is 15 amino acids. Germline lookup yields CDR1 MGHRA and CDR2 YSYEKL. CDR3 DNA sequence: TGCGCCAGCAGCCAAGCTACAGGGGTGGCCTATGGCTACACCTTC. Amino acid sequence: CASSQATGVAYGYTF.

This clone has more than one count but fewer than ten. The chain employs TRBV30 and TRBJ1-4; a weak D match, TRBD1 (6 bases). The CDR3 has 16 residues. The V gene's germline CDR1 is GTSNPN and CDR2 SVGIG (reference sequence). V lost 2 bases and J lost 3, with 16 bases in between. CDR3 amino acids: CAWSMLGGASNEKLFF. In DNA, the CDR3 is TGTGCCTGGAGTATGTTGGGGGGCGCGTCTAATGAAAAACTGTTTTTT.

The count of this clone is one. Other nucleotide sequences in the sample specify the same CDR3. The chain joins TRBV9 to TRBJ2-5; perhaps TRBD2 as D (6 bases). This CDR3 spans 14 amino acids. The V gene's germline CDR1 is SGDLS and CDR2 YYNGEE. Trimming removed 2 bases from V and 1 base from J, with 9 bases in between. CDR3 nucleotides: TGTGCCAGCAGCGTTGGCGGGATCCAAGAGACCCAGTACTTC. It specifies CASSVGGIQETQYF.

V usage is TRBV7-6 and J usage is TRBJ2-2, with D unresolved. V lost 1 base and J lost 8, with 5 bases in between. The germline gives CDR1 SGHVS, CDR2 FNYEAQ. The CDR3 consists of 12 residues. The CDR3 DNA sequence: TGTGCCAGCAGCTTAGTGAGGGGGGAGCTGTTTTTT. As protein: CASSLVRGELFF.

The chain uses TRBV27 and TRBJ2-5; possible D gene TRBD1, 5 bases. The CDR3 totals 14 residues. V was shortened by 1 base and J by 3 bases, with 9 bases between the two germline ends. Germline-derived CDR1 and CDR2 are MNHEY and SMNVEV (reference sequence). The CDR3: CASSLYGQEETQYF. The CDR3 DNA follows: TGTGCCAGCAGTTTATACGGACAAGAAGAGACCCAGTACTTC.

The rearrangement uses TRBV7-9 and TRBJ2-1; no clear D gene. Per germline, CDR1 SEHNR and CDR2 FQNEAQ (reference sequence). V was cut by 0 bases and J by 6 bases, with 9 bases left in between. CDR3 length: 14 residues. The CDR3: CASSLAVSTNEQFF. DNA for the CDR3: TGTGCCAGCAGCTTAGCCGTTTCCACCAATGAGCAGTTCTTC.

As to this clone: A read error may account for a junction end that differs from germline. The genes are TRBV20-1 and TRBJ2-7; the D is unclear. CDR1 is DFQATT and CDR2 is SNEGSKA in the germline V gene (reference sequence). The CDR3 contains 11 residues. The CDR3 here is CSARAHYEQYF. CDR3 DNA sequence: TGCAGTGCGAGAGCCCACTACGAGCAGTACTTC.

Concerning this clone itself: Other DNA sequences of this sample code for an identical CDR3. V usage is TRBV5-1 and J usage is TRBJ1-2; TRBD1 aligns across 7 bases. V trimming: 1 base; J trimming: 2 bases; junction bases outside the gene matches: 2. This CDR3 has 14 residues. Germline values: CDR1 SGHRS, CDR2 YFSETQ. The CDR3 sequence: CASSLSGGNYGYTF. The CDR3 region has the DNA TGCGCCAGCAGCTTGTCAGGGGGGAACTATGGCTACACCTTC.

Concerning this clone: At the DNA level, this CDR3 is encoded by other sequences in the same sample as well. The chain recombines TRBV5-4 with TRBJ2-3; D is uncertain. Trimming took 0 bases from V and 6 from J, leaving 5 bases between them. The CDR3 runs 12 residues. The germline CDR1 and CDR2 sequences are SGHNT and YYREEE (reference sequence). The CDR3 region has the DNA TGTGCCAGCAGCTTGGCCGGCGATACGCAGTATTTT. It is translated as CASSLAGDTQYF.